The rows below give T cell receptor beta chains drawn from one sample of a study of tumor-infiltrating lymphocytes in primary liver carcinoma. TCRdb ran MiXCR on the multiplex PCR reads and lists one entry per CDR3 protein. The sample has about 210,000 distinct CDR3 sequences; approximately 64% are singletons. Sequenced input: peripheral blood. All receptors come from a woman in her sixties or seventies with primary liver carcinoma and hepatitis B virus infection. CDR3s include the opening cysteine and the closing phenylalanine or tryptophan. D genes are given only for firm matches. A clone size is listed for some rows: how often the clone was seen (once, few, many), or a class if it is expanded.

d_call	j_call	v_call	clone_size	cdr3_aa	cdr3_nt
TRBD2	TRBJ2-7	TRBV6-1	.	CASSGEGVAGGYEQYF	TGTGCCAGCAGTGGAGAGGGAGTAGCGGGAGGCTACGAGCAGTACTTC
.	TRBJ2-7	TRBV4-1	few	CASSQDQGWEQYF	TGCGCCAGCAGCCAAGATCAAGGGTGGGAGCAGTACTTC
.	TRBJ2-1	TRBV5-1	.	CASSADVSYNEQSF	TGCGCCAGCAGCGCCGACGTTTCCTACAATGAGCAGTCCTTC
TRBD2	TRBJ2-5	TRBV5-1	many	CASSLEPLAVQETQYF	TGCGCCAGCAGCTTGGAGCCCCTAGCGGTTCAAGAGACCCAGTACTTC
.	TRBJ2-2	TRBV11-2	.	CANSFYGVGGGRNTGELFF	TGTGCCAACAGCTTTTATGGGGTGGGTGGGGGGCGCAACACCGGGGAGCTGTTTTTT
.	TRBJ2-7	TRBV6-5	.	CASREGGGKSSYEQYF	TGTGCCAGCAGAGAGGGGGGGGGCAAAAGCTCCTACGAGCAGTACTTC
TRBD2	TRBJ2-1	TRBV29-1	.	CSVEDLAGQTSSYNERFF	TGCAGCGTTGAAGATCTAGCGGGACAGACGAGTTCCTACAATGAGCGGTTCTTC
TRBD1	TRBJ1-1	TRBV12-3/TRBV12-4	many	CASSLRGRSTEAFF	TGTGCCAGCAGTTTAAGGGGGCGAAGCACTGAAGCTTTCTTT
TRBD2	TRBJ2-1	TRBV12-3/TRBV12-4	.	CASRGLAALDERFF	TGTGCCAGCAGAGGACTAGCGGCCTTGGATGAACGGTTCTTC
.	TRBJ2-7	TRBV10-3	many	CAIRGGTGGIHEQYF	TGTGCCATCAGGGGGGGTACCGGGGGCATTCACGAGCAGTACTTC
.	TRBJ1-3	TRBV4-1	many	CASSSQGLGGNTIYF	TGCGCCAGCAGCTCACAGGGTCTTGGTGGAAACACCATATATTTT
.	TRBJ2-3	TRBV12-3/TRBV12-4	.	CASRLRPYTQYF	TGTGCCAGCAGACTCCGGCCTTATACGCAGTATTTT
.	TRBJ1-1	TRBV30	.	CAWIRRGLRAFF	TGTGCCTGGATCCGGAGAGGACTTAGGGCTTTCTTT
TRBD1	TRBJ1-1	TRBV5-1	.	CASSVQGGNTEAFF	TGCGCCAGCAGCGTACAGGGGGGGAACACTGAAGCTTTCTTT
.	TRBJ1-2	TRBV5-1	.	CTSIMGPLAGYTF	TGCACCAGCATCATGGGGCCACTGGCTGGCTACACCTTC
TRBD2	TRBJ2-7	TRBV12-5	few	CASGLVHFSGGRAHTSSYEQYF	TGTGCTAGTGGTTTGGTACATTTTTCGGGCGGGAGGGCCCATACCAGCTCCTACGAGCAGTACTTC
.	TRBJ1-2	TRBV6-6	.	CVSSYYPGYTF	TGTGTCAGCAGCTACTACCCGGGCTACACCTTC
.	TRBJ2-3	TRBV6-2/TRBV6-3	.	CASRPHTAALDTQYF	TGTGCCAGCAGACCGCATACAGCGGCACTAGATACGCAGTATTTT
TRBD1	TRBJ1-4	TRBV7-9	.	CASSLGAGTGERLFF	TGTGCCAGCAGCTTAGGTGCCGGGACAGGGGAAAGACTGTTTTTT
.	TRBJ1-1	TRBV4-1	.	CANSQDPRRALNTEAFF	TGCGCCAACAGCCAAGATCCACGGAGAGCCTTGAACACTGAAGCTTTCTTT
.	TRBJ1-3	TRBV11-2	few	CARSSHLPTDSSGNTIYF	TGTGCCAGAAGCTCACACCTCCCGACAGATAGCTCTGGAAACACCATATATTTT
.	TRBJ2-3	TRBV12-3/TRBV12-4	many	CASSLVQGTGDTQYF	TGTGCCAGCAGTTTAGTTCAGGGAACGGGAGATACGCAGTATTTT
TRBD1	TRBJ2-4	TRBV28	few	CGSSPGRGLDKNIQYF	TGTGGCAGCAGCCCTGGAAGGGGGCTAGACAAAAACATTCAGTACTTC
TRBD1	TRBJ2-6	TRBV10-2	many	CASVADRGGSGANVLTF	TGCGCCAGCGTGGCGGACAGGGGAGGCTCTGGGGCCAACGTCCTGACTTTC
.	TRBJ1-2	TRBV7-9	.	CVSSLDPGDVNYGYTF	TGTGTCAGCAGCTTAGACCCGGGAGATGTTAACTATGGCTACACCTTC
TRBD1	TRBJ2-3	TRBV4-2	.	CASSQDGTGPDTQYF	TGTGCCAGCAGCCAAGACGGGACAGGGCCAGATACGCAGTATTTT
TRBD1	TRBJ1-6	TRBV4-1	many	CASSQRTGVESPLHF	TGCGCCAGCAGCCAAAGAACAGGGGTGGAATCACCCCTCCACTTT
.	TRBJ1-1	TRBV11-1	.	CASSYDHFPGSTEAFF	TGTGCCAGCAGCTATGACCACTTCCCGGGAAGCACTGAAGCTTTCTTT
.	TRBJ2-1	TRBV11-2	once	CASSPRLGGDYNEQFF	TGTGCCAGCAGCCCCCGACTAGGGGGGGATTACAATGAGCAGTTCTTC
TRBD1	TRBJ2-5	TRBV24-1	few	CATSDFGTEQETQYF	TGTGCCACCAGTGATTTCGGGACAGAACAAGAGACCCAGTACTTC
.	TRBJ1-6	TRBV5-1	.	CDSTHGGGESPLHF	TGCGACAGCACCCATGGGGGGGGAGAATCACCCCTCCACTTT
.	TRBJ1-2	TRBV7-8	many	CASSSRTGTGYGYTF	TGTGCCAGCAGCTCCCGAACAGGGACGGGCTATGGCTACACCTTC
.	TRBJ2-7	TRBV4-2	many	CASSQVGYEQYF	TGTGCCAGCAGCCAAGTGGGATACGAGCAGTACTTC
.	TRBJ2-7	TRBV6-5	.	CASFGLRIPYERYF	TGTGCCAGCTTTGGTCTACGGATACCCTACGAGCGGTACTTC
TRBD2	TRBJ2-1	TRBV11-1	few	CASKLGTSGENEQFF	TGTGCCAGTAAATTGGGGACTAGCGGGGAGAATGAGCAGTTCTTC
.	TRBJ2-5	TRBV28	few	CASSTPGAGETQYF	TGTGCCAGCAGTACCCCAGGGGCGGGGGAGACCCAGTACTTC
TRBD1	TRBJ1-5	TRBV30	.	CALSGQGNQPQHF	TGTGCCCTCTCCGGACAGGGGAATCAGCCCCAGCATTTT
.	TRBJ2-3	TRBV11-2	.	CASNSSTATQYF	TGTGCCAGCAACTCGAGCACAGCTACGCAGTATTTT
TRBD2	TRBJ2-1	TRBV11-3	.	CDSSLLFRTSGNNEQFF	TGTGACAGTAGCTTATTGTTTCGGACTAGCGGGAACAATGAGCAATTCTTC
.	TRBJ2-7	TRBV4-1	few	CASSQDLGNSREQYF	TGCGCCAGCAGCCAAGATTTGGGCAACTCGCGAGAGCAGTACTTC
TRBD1	TRBJ1-5	TRBV30	.	CSWRTDRVSNQPQHF	TGTTCCTGGAGGACTGACAGGGTTAGCAATCAGCCCCAGCATTTT
.	TRBJ2-5	TRBV28	few	CASNPPGTYGAETQYF	TGTGCCAGCAACCCACCCGGGACCTATGGGGCAGAGACCCAGTACTTC
.	TRBJ2-3	TRBV7-6	.	CASSLGERSTDTQYF	TGTGCCAGCAGCTTAGGGGAGCGATCCACAGATACGCAGTATTTT
.	TRBJ2-7	TRBV11-3	.	CTSSLDGGGKGSYEQYF	TGTACCAGCAGCTTAGACGGAGGGGGTAAGGGGTCCTACGAGCAGTATTTC
.	TRBJ2-1	TRBV11-3	.	CASSFVLTYNEQFF	TGTGCCAGCAGCTTTGTCCTTACCTACAACGAGCAGTTCTTC
.	TRBJ2-7	TRBV30	.	CAWIRLEYF	TGTGCCTGGATCCGTCTGGAGTACTTC
.	TRBJ2-5	TRBV11-2	.	CASQRREAAETQYF	TGTGCCAGCCAGAGGAGGGAGGCAGCAGAGACCCAGTACTTC
.	TRBJ1-2	TRBV30	once	CAWSSRARVAYGYIF	TGTGCCTGGAGTTCCCGGGCGAGGGTTGCCTATGGCTACATCTTC
.	TRBJ1-1	TRBV11-2	.	CAQPFTEAFF	TGTGCCCAGCCCTTCACTGAAGCTTTCTTT
TRBD2	TRBJ2-3	TRBV12-3/TRBV12-4	many	CASSSQAGGPDTQYF	TGTGCCAGCAGTTCCCAAGCGGGAGGGCCTGATACGCAGTATTTT
.	TRBJ2-5	TRBV11-2	.	CASSFWIGIGQETRYF	TGTGCCAGCAGCTTCTGGATAGGGATTGGCCAAGAGACCCGGTACTTC
TRBD1	TRBJ2-1	TRBV5-1	.	CASSFRGSRNEQFF	TGCGCCAGCAGCTTCAGGGGGAGTCGGAATGAGCAGTTCTTC
.	TRBJ1-2	TRBV5-1	few	CASSLASGGTYGYTF	TGCGCCAGCAGCTTGGCCAGCGGTGGAACCTATGGCTACACCTTC
.	TRBJ2-3	TRBV11-2	.	CAGSLDRGDIQYF	TGTGCCGGCAGCTTAGATCGAGGAGATATACAGTATTTT
TRBD1	TRBJ1-1	TRBV6-6	.	CASSTGGTIEVFF	TGTGCCAGTAGCACAGGGGGGACTATTGAAGTTTTCTTT
.	TRBJ2-1	TRBV6-1	medium-sized	CASSRLGSLNEQFF	TGTGCCAGCAGTCGCCTAGGTTCGCTCAATGAGCAGTTCTTC
TRBD1	TRBJ1-6	TRBV6-1	.	CGSSDGTAYNSPLHF	TGTGGCAGTAGTGACGGGACAGCTTATAATTCACCCCTCCACTTT
TRBD2	TRBJ2-2	TRBV11-3	.	CASNKGLASRNPGELFF	TGCGCCAGCAACAAGGGACTAGCTTCTCGAAACCCCGGGGAGTTGTTTTTT